This TCR beta chain was obtained from a study of cytomegalovirus exposure and HLA in healthy donors. Points from the study as a whole: CMV serostatus was the only recorded immune exposure for donors. Donors were assumed by presence/absence analyses to have roughly uniform sequencing depth. HLA alleles showed associations with roughly 17,000 TCR beta sequences in a later analysis, at a 0.05 false discovery rate. Common viral pathogens were later found to be apparently linked to several of the most significant clusters.

Of note for this clone: The antigen is undetermined.

In germline, CDR1 is SEHNR, CDR2 FQNEAQ (reference sequence). Trimming took 5 bases from V and 0 from J; bases not matched to a gene: 9. This CDR3 comprises 16 residues. 13 Jbeta primers and 60 Vbeta primers were used for the PCR. Repertoires were generated with immunoSEQ multiplex PCR, while TCRdb's copy carries only in-frame clones and drops some. This table holds fewer than 200,000 clones, more than 75% found once. The sample was PBMCs. This TCR was sampled from a man between 18 and 35 years old in good health and CMV-seropositive. The chain combines TRBV7-9 with TRBJ1-2; 7 bases fit TRBD1. The CDR3 DNA reads TGTGCCAGCAGCATCCTGACAGGGATGACTAACTATGGCTACACCTTC. The encoded protein is CASSILTGMTNYGYTF. Filled out from reference TRBV7-9 and TRBJ1-2, the complete variable domain reads DTGVSQNPRHKITKRGQNVTFRCDPISEHNRLYWYRQTLGQGPEFLTYFQNEAQLEKSRLLSDRFSAERPKGSFSTLEIQRTEQGDSAMYLCASSILTGMTNYGYTFGSGTRLTVV.